Following are 31 T cell receptor beta chains from one sample sequenced in a study of cytomegalovirus exposure and HLA in healthy donors. The protocol was immunoSEQ multiplex PCR, while the TCRdb copy is restricted to in-frame clones and leaves out a portion. This sample has 150,000 or so clones; around 89% occur once, and the top ten carry 6.2%. The sequenced sample was PBMCs. The receptors were gathered from a woman aged 25 to 39 in good health and CMV-seropositive.

This chain joins TRBV4-1 and TRBJ2-7, with 8 bases identical to TRBD1. The CDR3 runs to 15 residues. Per the germline V gene, CDR1 is MGHRA and CDR2 is YSYEKL. V lost 5 bases to trimming and J lost 0 bases; unmatched junction nucleotides: 6. In DNA form, the CDR3 reads TGCGCCAGCAGCTTAAGGACAGGGAGCTCCTACGAGCAGTACTTC. It is translated as CASSLRTGSSYEQYF.

The rearrangement joins TRBV5-1 to TRBJ2-5; 8 bases align to TRBD1. The V gene's germline CDR1 is SGHRS and CDR2 YFSETQ. V shed 0 bases and J 3 bases; nucleotides not matched to a gene: 4. The CDR3 is 15 residues long. The CDR3 protein is CASSLGRGQEETQYF. The CDR3 region has the DNA TGCGCCAGCAGCTTGGGCAGGGGGCAGGAAGAGACCCAGTACTTC.

The rearrangement uses TRBV7-2 and TRBJ1-1, with D possibly matching TRBD1 (6 bases). The CDR3 is 17 amino acids. Germline values: CDR1 SGHTA, CDR2 FQGNSA. V gave up 3 bases and J gave up 5 bases, with 22 bases separating them. Here the CDR3 reads CASSLTAGAPRDTEAFF. The CDR3 bases are TGTGCCAGCAGCTTGACCGCAGGGGCCCCTCGGGATACTGAAGCTTTCTTT.

The V call is TRBV7-9, the J call TRBJ2-6; perhaps TRBD2 as D (6 bases). Trimming pared 2 bases from V and 1 base from J, leaving 15 bases between. The length of the CDR3 is 18 residues. Germline CDR1 SEHNR, CDR2 FQNEAQ (reference sequence). The CDR3 coding sequence is TGTGCCAGCAGCTTATTGGCCGGGAGAACTTCTGGGGCCAACGTCCTGACTTTC. Protein product: CASSLLAGRTSGANVLTF.

This clone was picked up a small number of times. The chain links TRBV19 to TRBJ1-5, with D maybe TRBD1 (5 bases). Trimming cost V 3 bases and J 3 bases, with 12 bases left between them. This CDR3 is 15 amino acids long. Per germline, CDR1 LNHDA and CDR2 SQIVND (reference sequence). In nucleotides, the CDR3 is TGTGCCAGTAGTATCGGTTCAGGGTTCAATCAGCCCCAGCATTTT. This gives the protein CASSIGSGFNQPQHF.

The rearrangement joins TRBV4-1 to TRBJ2-6; D may be TRBD1 (5 bases). Germline assignment: CDR1 MGHRA and CDR2 YSYEKL. The CDR3 is made up of 16 amino acids. V lost 7 bases and J 0 bases, leaving 13 bases between the germline ends. CDR3 residues: CASTQGFSSGANVLTF. The CDR3 DNA reads TGCGCCAGCACCCAGGGCTTCAGCTCTGGGGCCAACGTCCTGACTTTC.

V and J are TRBV7-2 and TRBJ2-5; perhaps TRBD1 as D (6 bases). Trimming removed 5 bases at V and 2 bases at J, with 18 bases between. The germline CDR1 and CDR2 sequences are SGHTA and FQGNSA. This CDR3 is built from 16 residues. The CDR3 here is CASSQGRTNRQETQYF. CDR3 nucleotides: TGTGCCAGCAGCCAGGGGCGGACAAACCGGCAAGAGACCCAGTACTTC.

This clone was detected a few times. J is TRBJ1-2 and V is TRBV20-1; D not resolved. CDR1 is DFQATT, CDR2 SNEGSKA, per germline (reference sequence). The V and J ends lost 2 bases and 6 bases respectively, with 4 bases between them. The CDR3 length is 10 residues. In DNA, the CDR3 is TGCAGTGCTAGAAGAGATGGCTACACCTTC. Translation: CSARRDGYTF.

This clone was recorded only once. The chain uses TRBV7-9 and TRBJ1-5; TRBD1 is a possible D gene (5 bases). V dropped 3 bases and J dropped 6 bases, with 12 bases sitting between them. This CDR3 region has 14 residues. CDR1 is SEHNR, CDR2 FQNEAQ, per germline (reference sequence). CDR3 sequence reads: CASSLAQGSQPQHF. The CDR3 DNA sequence: TGTGCCAGCAGCTTGGCCCAGGGCTCTCAGCCCCAGCATTTT.

The V and J genes are TRBV2 and TRBJ2-7; 9 bases align to TRBD2. The germline CDR1 and CDR2 sequences are SNHLY and FYNNEI. The CDR3 runs to 16 residues. V lost 5 bases, J lost 2 bases, and 10 bases stayed unmatched. This CDR3 reads CASSTMASGAPYEQYF. The CDR3 DNA reads as TGTGCCAGCAGTACGATGGCTAGCGGGGCACCCTACGAGCAGTACTTC.

This clone was seen just once. The CDR3 DNA reads as TGTGCCAGCAGTTTCCTTTTGGGACTAGCCACAGATACGCAGTATTTT. Translated: CASSFLLGLATDTQYF. The chain combines TRBV7-2 with TRBJ2-3, with 9 positions matching TRBD2. J gave up 2 bases and V 6 bases, and 9 bases lay outside the gene matches. The CDR3 contains 16 residues. Germline loops: CDR1 SGHTA, CDR2 FQGNSA.

This chain uses TRBV7-9 with TRBJ2-7; D unresolved. The CDR3 has 16 residues. Trimming left V 5 bases short and J 5 bases short, with 22 bases between. Looked up from germline, CDR1 is SEHNR and CDR2 is FQNEAQ (reference sequence). The DNA for the CDR3 is TGTGCCAGCAGCCCAGCCGCGGAGTCCGGCCCCCACGAGCAGTACTTC. Amino acid sequence: CASSPAAESGPHEQYF.

The V gene is TRBV18, the J gene TRBJ2-3, with a weak D call TRBD1 (6 bases). CDR3 length equals 16 residues. CDR1 is KGHSH and CDR2 is LQKENI in the germline V gene. V lost 4 bases and J 0 bases, leaving 14 bases between the germline ends. CDR3 nucleotide sequence: TGTGCCAGCTCACTAGCGACAGGCCCTAGCACAGATACGCAGTATTTT. Translating gives CASSLATGPSTDTQYF.

This chain uses TRBV21-1 with TRBJ2-7; whether TRBD2, the table's D call, matches the DNA was not checked. TRBV21-1 is given as a pseudogene. The CDR3 covers 15 residues. In DNA form, the CDR3 reads TGTGCCAGCAGCAAAGCGGCGCAGGGACTATACGAGCAGTACTTC. Protein: CASSKAAQGLYEQYF.

This clone was seen a single time. The CDR3 loop reads CASSLVPSGGITDTQYF. The CDR3 region has the DNA TGCGCCAGCAGCTTGGTACCTAGCGGGGGAATCACAGATACGCAGTATTTT. The chain is built from TRBV5-1 and TRBJ2-3, with 10 bases fitting TRBD2. Germline trimming cut 0 bases from V and 2 bases from J; bases unmatched to any gene: 6. The CDR3 sequence is 17 residues long. CDR1 is SGHRS and CDR2 is YFSETQ in the germline V gene.

The chain joins TRBV2 to TRBJ1-6; the D gene is possibly TRBD1 (5 bases). From germline, CDR1 is SNHLY and CDR2 FYNNEI. The CDR3 runs to 14 residues. Trimming removed 4 bases at V and 10 bases at J, with 14 bases between. The CDR3 is CASSGAWGRSPLHF. CDR3 nucleotides: TGTGCCAGCAGTGGGGCCTGGGGGAGGTCACCCCTCCACTTT.

The DNA for the CDR3 is TGTGCCAGCAGAAAAACGGGGGGGGACAATGAGCAGTTCTTC. Translated: CASRKTGGDNEQFF. The chain carries TRBV2 and TRBJ2-1; 8 bases line up with TRBD2. Unmatched junction bases numbered 6, after V lost 6 bases and J lost 5 bases. From germline, CDR1 is SNHLY and CDR2 FYNNEI. The CDR3 has 14 amino acids.

V and J are TRBV2 and TRBJ2-1; 7 bases match TRBD2. V trimming: 4 bases; J trimming: 4 bases; junction bases outside the gene matches: 4. Germline V gives CDR1 SNHLY, CDR2 FYNNEI. The length of the CDR3 is 14 residues. The CDR3 DNA follows: TGTGCCAGCAGTGCCCAGGGAGGGTACAATGAGCAGTTCTTC. Its translation is CASSAQGGYNEQFF.

The CDR3 bases are TGTGCCAGCACCCAAAGGTTGGGGGGGGCAATTATCTACGAGCAGTACTTC. Amino acid sequence: CASTQRLGGAIIYEQYF. The chain links TRBV11-2 to TRBJ2-7, with D possibly TRBD2 on 7 matching bases. There are 17 residues in the CDR3. The germline V gene has CDR1 SGHAT and CDR2 FQNNGV. V lost 7 bases to trimming and J lost 3 bases, with 25 bases between them.

The CDR3 nucleotides are TGCGCCAGCAGCTTGGGCAGTTCAGATAGCACAGATACGCAGTATTTT. It translates to CASSLGSSDSTDTQYF. The genes are TRBV5-1 and TRBJ2-3; no clear D gene. Looked up from germline, CDR1 is SGHRS and CDR2 is YFSETQ. The CDR3 is made up of 16 amino acids. Trimming left V 0 bases short and J 0 bases short, with 11 bases between.

This chain uses TRBV15 with TRBJ2-1; 9 bases agree with TRBD2. Germline CDR1 LNHNV, CDR2 YYDKDF (reference sequence). CDR3 length: 13 amino acids. The J segment lost 9 bases and the V segment lost 6 bases, leaving 6 bases of the junction unmatched. DNA of the CDR3: TGTGCCACCAGGAGCGGGGGGAGCAGTGAGCAGTTCTTC. This encodes CATRSGGSSEQFF.

V and J are TRBV27 and TRBJ2-2; 7 bases match TRBD2. Looked up from germline, CDR1 is MNHEY and CDR2 is SMNVEV (reference sequence). The CDR3 contains 16 residues. The V segment lost 0 bases and the J segment 4 bases; nucleotides outside the gene matches: 5. DNA of the CDR3: TGTGCCAGCAGTTTATCGGCGGGAGCTTTCACCGGGGAGCTGTTTTTT. This encodes CASSLSAGAFTGELFF.

V usage is TRBV6-1 and J usage is TRBJ2-5; tentative D call: TRBD1 (6 bases). This CDR3 spans 15 amino acids. Germline-derived CDR1 and CDR2 are MNHNS and SASEGT. Trimming took off 5 bases at V and 4 bases at J, with 17 bases between the two ends. CDR3 amino acids: CASSLASGARETQYF. In DNA form, the CDR3 reads TGTGCCAGCAGTCTAGCATCAGGGGCTAGAGAGACCCAGTACTTC.

The J gene is TRBJ2-5, the V gene TRBV28, with D unclear. CDR3 size: 11 residues. V lost 2 bases and J 5 bases, leaving 3 bases between the germline ends. Looked up from germline, CDR1 is MDHEN and CDR2 is SYDVKM. CDR3 region: CASSLEETQYF. The CDR3 nucleotides are TGTGCCAGCAGTTTAGAGGAGACCCAGTACTTC.

This chain connects TRBV29-1 to TRBJ1-2, with 8 bases lining up with TRBD1. Per the germline V gene, CDR1 is SQVTM and CDR2 is ANQGSEA. V dropped 5 bases and J dropped 1; count of bases not matched to a gene: 6. The CDR3 runs 14 residues. Here the CDR3 reads CSVQGAQSNYGYTF. Written as DNA, the CDR3 is TGCAGCGTTCAGGGGGCGCAGAGTAACTATGGCTACACCTTC.

CDR3 protein: CASSLLAAQETQYF. CDR3 nucleotides: TGTGCCAGCAGTCTCTTAGCGGCCCAAGAGACCCAGTACTTC. The V and J genes are TRBV27 and TRBJ2-5; a weak D match, TRBD2 (6 bases). V gave up 5 bases and J gave up 1 base, with 11 bases separating them. Germline loops: CDR1 MNHEY, CDR2 SMNVEV (reference sequence). CDR3 size: 14 residues.

J is TRBJ1-3 and V is TRBV28; no clear D gene. CDR1 is MDHEN and CDR2 is SYDVKM in the germline V gene. The CDR3 has 13 amino acids. V lost 6 bases, J lost 2 bases, and 8 bases lay in between. CDR3 protein: CASSLGPGNTIYF. The CDR3 DNA reads TGTGCCAGCAGCCTAGGCCCTGGAAACACCATATATTTT.

The chain couples TRBV28 to TRBJ2-1, with a possible D match to TRBD2 (6 bases). Germline V gene sequence: CDR1 MDHEN, CDR2 SYDVKM. The CDR3 covers 13 residues. Trimming pared 7 bases from V and 13 bases from J, leaving 20 bases between. The CDR3 coding sequence is TGTGCCAGCAAGGGAGGTATCGGCCGACTACAGTTCTTC. Translation gives CASKGGIGRLQFF.

This clone was observed a few times. The CDR3 sequence is CASSLTANYGYTF. The CDR3 DNA follows: TGTGCCAGCAGTTTAACAGCTAACTATGGCTACACCTTC. The chain recombines TRBV28 with TRBJ1-2; D call uncertain. Trimming pared 2 bases from V and 0 bases from J, leaving 4 bases between. Looked up from germline, CDR1 is MDHEN and CDR2 is SYDVKM. The CDR3 sequence is 13 residues long.

The chain couples TRBV14 to TRBJ2-1, with 9 bases lining up with TRBD2. After removal of 11 bases from V and 4 bases from J, the junction contained 9 bases not matched to a gene. This CDR3 contains 14 residues. Per the germline V gene, CDR1 is SGHDN and CDR2 is FVKESK. As DNA, the CDR3 is TGTGCCTCCACCAGCGGGGGGTTTTACAATGAGCAGTTCTTC. Protein product: CASTSGGFYNEQFF.

In nucleotides, the CDR3 is TGTGCCAGCAGTGCCCTCGGACAGGGTATTATGATTAACTATGGCTACACCTTC. Translating it yields CASSALGQGIMINYGYTF. V usage is TRBV2 and J usage is TRBJ1-2, with 8 bases fitting TRBD1. The CDR3 runs 18 residues. The V gene's germline CDR1 is SNHLY and CDR2 FYNNEI. The trim removed 4 bases at V and 1 base at J, leaving 14 bases unmatched.